Sequencing of this T cell receptor (beta chain) was carried out in a study of T-cell reconstitution after alpha-beta-depleted transplantation in children. The study's findings and limits: The origin of high day-60 TCRbeta diversity in some patients lay in surviving recipient T cells and thymic progenitors. From newly produced T cells came most of the T-cell counts and diversity one year after transplant. Several hundred expanded graft clones reportedly were the source of alpha-beta T cells about two months after transplant.

The TCRbeta library incorporated unique molecular identifiers. TCRdb itself ran the PCR reads through MiXCR, one entry per CDR3 protein. This table has 600,000 to 700,000 distinct CDR3 sequences, 10% to 15% appearing once. Germline-derived CDR1 and CDR2 are SGHAT and FQNNGV. The V end lost 4 bases, the J end lost 6 bases, and 10 bases lay between the germline ends. CDR3 size: 12 residues. This clonotype was counted ten times or more. Its antigen is currently unknown. The clonotype was recovered from a girl aged 2 to 9 with congenital amegakaryocytic thrombocytopenia, due to receive a stem cell transplant. The V gene is TRBV11-2, the J gene TRBJ2-7; no clear D gene. The input for sequencing was PBMCs, taken before TCRalphabeta/CD19-depleted stem cell transplant. CDR3 in DNA: TGTGCCAGCAGCTCGGAAGTGGGCGAGCAGTACTTC. Its translation: CASSSEVGEQYF.